This T cell receptor (beta chain) is drawn from a study of cytomegalovirus exposure and HLA in healthy donors (dated by TCRdb to 2016 to 2017). Study-wide context: In an earlier analysis of roughly 590 of the donors, less than 350 Gb of sequence data and just under 120 million unique TCR beta sequences from about 190 million T cells were reported. To predict cytomegalovirus infection status, the study combined high-throughput TCR immunosequencing, statistical association of individual TCRs with disease status, and machine learning. Class I and class II HLA loci were covered by the typing at four-digit resolution. All discovery cohort repertoires had been generated using a single sequencing platform. The study aimed to test whether cataloging public T cell receptors could reveal signatures of past pathogen exposure. Approximately 310 gigabases of sequencing data and approximately 80 million unique TCR sequences were included in an early release covering about 620 HLA-typed donors. The number of typed donors differed by locus: about 629-630 for A, B, C, DRB1 and DQB1; approximately 520 for DQA1; approximately 600 for DPA1; and 400 to 480 for DPB1. The T cell repertoires of around 730 subjects were profiled by immunosequencing and related to cytomegalovirus serostatus. Because of strong linkage in the cohort, roughly 5 DR-DQ haplotypes were treated as single units for association and clustering. On average, around 200,000 unique TCR beta nucleotide sequences were sequenced per donor among roughly 430 genotyped donors of the cohort, with roughly 19% of those sequences being non-productive. Of the approximately 400 genotyped donors, 81% were placed in the genetic ancestry cluster associated with self-reported Caucasian donors. Rather than using new phenotypic data, the later analysis identified candidate immune exposures from TCR beta sequences and from how often those sequences occurred across donors. Besides the first cohort of approximately 670 subjects, a separate validation cohort made up of 120 different subjects was used. A later analysis re-examined previously published TCR beta repertoires from more than 550 donors and added high-resolution HLA genotyping to investigate patterns of TCR occurrence. To decide whether each TCR beta V gene segment behaved as functional or pseudogenic, an earlier analysis of several hundred of the donors relied on high-throughput TCR beta sequencing. A later genetic analysis used genome-wide SNP genotypes for 398 of the 666 donors, treating that subset as a discovery cohort. Alongside the repertoire data, information on donor age, sex, ethnicity and CMV serostatus was compiled.

What the research found in general, with its limitations: A group of highly shared sequence variants was considered likely to be a technical artifact of the sequencing pipeline. Because the 87-base-pair reads could not distinguish some IMGT-functional V segments, including TRBV6-2 and TRBV6-3, those segments were excluded. A later analysis associated 15,000 to 20,000 TCR beta sequences with specific HLA alleles at a false discovery rate of 0.05. Compared with the roughly 670-donor mean, donors in an Asian-associated ancestry cluster had fewer N-insertions in productive TCRs, according to a later genetic analysis. Strong co-occurrence of HLA alleles, especially DR and DQ, made assigning TCR associations to individual alleles difficult. The classifier was reported to diagnose cytomegalovirus status with high specificity and sensitivity in both the original cohort and the validation cohort. Because HLA typing was unavailable for some donors at each locus, only the typed subset was used in association tests. The presence/absence analyses assumed that sequencing depth was roughly uniform across donors, and that assumption may not be true. Compared with equally common non-associated chains, HLA-associated TCR beta chains in a later analysis were more clonally expanded and had lower generation probabilities. In the study, some 180 TCR beta chains were listed as associated with cytomegalovirus. For the cohort, immune exposure information was limited to CMV serostatus. According to a later analysis, most CMV-associated TCR beta chains appeared to be HLA-restricted, and the HLA associations seemed to be driven largely by CMV exposure. Several of the top co-occurrence clusters appeared to be linked to parvovirus B19, influenza, CMV and Epstein-Barr virus, according to a later analysis. V-gene and J-gene trimming of TCR beta chains was associated with a missense DCLRE1C variant in a later genetic analysis, and the association was replicated in an independent cohort. While some public TCRs were present in many individuals, most TCR sequences turned up only very rarely across donors. Because counts were too low, about 18 rarely observed V segments, including chromosome 9 orphons, were excluded from the earlier analysis of 587 of the donors. A further reported finding was that TCR beta sequences accurately predicted the HLA-A and HLA-B alleles for most subjects in the first cohort. In vitro tests confirmed that a few of the cytomegalovirus-associated TCR beta chains recognize cytomegalovirus antigens. According to the authors, the approach could potentially be generalized to other disease states and immunological phenotypes. Linkage disequilibrium might explain the correlated functional status among segregating V segments, but an unknown experimental factor could not be ruled out. In this cohort, only TCR beta chains were sequenced, and detectable features were limited by the absence of alpha or paired-chain data. According to a later analysis, TCR association rates differed among HLA loci, with DRB1 alleles showing the most associated TCRs and HLA-C alleles showing the fewest. In an earlier analysis of 587 of the donors, most TCR beta V segments were observed in productive rearrangements about 87% or about 30% of the time, broadly matching IMGT annotations.

From the cysteine through the phenylalanine, the CDR3 covers 16 amino acids. Only the CDR3 part of the read is kept: 48 bases, read in frame from the first base. Looking up the germline V gene yields CDR1 LGHNA and CDR2 YNFKEQ. V has 3 bases trimmed and J has 2 bases trimmed; junction bases matching no gene number 8. This clone has only a few counts. Its antigen has not been determined. No clone much larger than this one lies a single base away; base qualities are absent. The library came from the immunoSEQ multiplex PCR assay. For the multiplex PCR, a mixture combining 60 forward primers for TCR Vbeta segments and 13 reverse primers for TCR Jbeta segments was used. The CDR3 region of rearranged TCR beta genes was amplified from genomic DNA with a multiplex PCR assay. The amplified TCR beta libraries were sequenced on the Illumina HiSeq System as 87-base-pair reads. The paper's data handling went like this. In a later analysis, approximately 74 million unique TCR beta chains were counted across the approximately 620 repertoires, and roughly 10 million of these chains were shared by at least two donors. A nearest-neighbor algorithm error-corrected the raw reads and collapsed the reads into unique sequences, merging closely related sequences to remove PCR and sequencing errors. To assign V, D and J gene segments, CDR3 sequences were aligned to IMGT reference sequences. Each retained sequence needed at least a six-nucleotide match to both a V gene segment and a J gene segment. Rearrangements were classified as productive when the CDR3 lacked stop codons and remained in frame with V and J, and all other rearrangements were classified as non-productive. CDR3 was defined by IMGT convention, running from the second conserved V-encoded cysteine to the conserved J-encoded phenylalanine. The earlier analysis of a few hundred of the donors excluded sequences that lacked an unambiguous match to a single V gene segment. In an earlier analysis of some 590 of the donors, a V segment was called functional when productive rearrangements were above 56.7%, and segregating when the standard deviation between donors exceeded 5%. A statistical classification framework was built for diagnosing cytomegalovirus status from the catalog of TCR beta chain sequences. In a later analysis, V and J genes were assigned by comparing TCR nucleotide sequences against IMGT/GENE-DB human TR gene sequences. In a later analysis, CDR3 sequences and most-parsimonious VDJ recombination scenarios were assigned using the TCRdist pipeline. A later analysis defined each TCR beta chain by its CDR3 amino acid sequence plus V-gene family, and excluded reads lacking a unique V-gene family. A later analysis removed over 500 highly shared, low-generation-probability nucleotide sequences to deal with suspected cross-contamination and a sequencing artifact. In a later analysis, a clonal expansion index for each public chain was calculated from normalized within-repertoire ranks of inferred template counts. In a later analysis, generation probabilities were computed with a VDJ recombination model fitted to out-of-frame rearrangements, and the resulting probabilities were checked against IGoR. A later analysis scored TCR-TCR, TCR-HLA and TCR-CMV co-occurrence with hypergeometric tests, applying a repertoire-size bias correction to TCR pairs. In a later analysis, false discovery rates were estimated by permuting HLA or CMV assignments 20 times. In a later analysis, co-occurring TCRs were grouped using DBSCAN, and TCRdist sequence similarity was added for clustering within HLA-allele-positive subsets. Co-occurrence clustering excluded repertoires with fewer than 30,000 or more than 120,000 public chains, plus five with anomalous nucleotide sharing. TCRdb retrieved this table from immuneACCESS and kept in-frame rearrangements only. Not all clones are present; in checked studies, unresolved V genes account for under half, and no reason is known for the remainder. That table is the source of V, J and clone size, and D and trimming were worked out from the DNA. A total of some 99,000 clones appear in this sample, about 86% of them only once. Around 2.1% of the sample lies in the top ten.

The cohort comprised some 730 healthy bone marrow donors. At the time of sampling, all cohort members were nominally healthy, though unrecorded immune exposures were likely present. The donor was CMV seronegative and was included in the group of about 350 seronegative cohort members. A peripheral blood sample was provided by each donor, and peripheral blood mononuclear cells were used for TCR beta sequencing. The Qiagen DNeasy Blood Extraction Kit was used to extract genomic DNA from the blood cell samples. Sequencing input: PBMCs. The chain is assembled from TRBV4-2 and TRBJ2-7; 9 of the junction bases match TRBD1. The sequence was obtained from a woman aged 30 to 39 in good health and CMV-seronegative. The DNA reads TGTGCCAGCAGCCAGACCCTGACAGGGGGGACCTACGAGCAGTACTTC. This encodes CASSQTLTGGTYEQYF.